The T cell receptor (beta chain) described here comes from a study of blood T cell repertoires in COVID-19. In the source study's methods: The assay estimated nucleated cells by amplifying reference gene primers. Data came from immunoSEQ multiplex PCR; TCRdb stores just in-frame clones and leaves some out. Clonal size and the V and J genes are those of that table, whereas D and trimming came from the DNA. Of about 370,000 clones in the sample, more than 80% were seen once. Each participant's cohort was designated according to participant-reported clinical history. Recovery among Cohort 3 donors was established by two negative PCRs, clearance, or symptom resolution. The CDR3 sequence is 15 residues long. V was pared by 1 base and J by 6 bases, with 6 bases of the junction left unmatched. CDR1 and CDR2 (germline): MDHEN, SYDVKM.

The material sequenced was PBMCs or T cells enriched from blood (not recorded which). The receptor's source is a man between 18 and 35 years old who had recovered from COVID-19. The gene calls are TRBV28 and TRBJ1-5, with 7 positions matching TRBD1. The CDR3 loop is CASSLFGQGVQPQHF. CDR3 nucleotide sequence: TGTGCCAGCAGTTTATTTGGTCAGGGGGTTCAGCCCCAGCATTTT.